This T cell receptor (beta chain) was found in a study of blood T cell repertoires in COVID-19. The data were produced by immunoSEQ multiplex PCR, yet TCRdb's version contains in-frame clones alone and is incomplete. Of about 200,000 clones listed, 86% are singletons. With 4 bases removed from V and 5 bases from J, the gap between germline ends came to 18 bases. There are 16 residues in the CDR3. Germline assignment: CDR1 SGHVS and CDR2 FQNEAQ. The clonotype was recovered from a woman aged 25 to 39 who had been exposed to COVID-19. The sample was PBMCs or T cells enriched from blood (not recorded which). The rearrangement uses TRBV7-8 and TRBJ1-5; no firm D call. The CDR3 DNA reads TGTGCCAGCAGCTCCCCCCCCGGCGGGCGGGATCAGCCCCAGCATTTT. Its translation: CASSSPPGGRDQPQHF.